This TCR beta chain was documented in a study of blood T cells in healthy people across ages. Findings and limits, study-wide: While age rose, TCR beta diversity per million T cells dropped in a roughly linear way.

Each sample used at least 6 million PBMCs. Primed by a sample-barcoded 5' primer and a J-beta primer mix, a second PCR proceeded for roughly 7 to 12 cycles. MiXCR, run by TCRdb on the 5' RACE reads, gives a single entry per CDR3 protein. Of 780,000 or so distinct CDR3 sequences in the sample, about 61% are singletons; the top ten hold about 26%. On this clonotype: What it binds is not known. The junction and the germline gene differ at one end; a read error may be behind it.

The clonotype was recovered from a man aged 35 to 55 in good health. The sequenced sample was blood.

The CDR3 region is CSVSRDTETQYF. In nucleotides, the CDR3 is TGCAGCGTTTCCAGAGACACAGAGACGCAGTATTTT. The chain carries TRBV29-1 and TRBJ2-3; no clear D gene. The CDR3 spans 12 residues. Germline-derived CDR1 and CDR2 are SQVTM and ANQGSEA.